This T cell receptor beta chain stems from a study of CD8 T cells in Susac syndrome. Random hexamers were used to reverse transcribe the RNA input (0.5 to 1 ug). Each CDR3 protein is one row after TCRdb ran MiXCR on the immunoSEQ multiplex PCR reads. Of fewer than 350,000 distinct CDR3 sequences in the sample, about 89% were seen once. V dropped 3 bases and J dropped 7 bases, with 22 bases sitting between them. CDR3 length equals 17 residues. The source material was CD8+ T cells from PBMCs. The source is a human donor with multiple sclerosis. This sequence joins TRBV12-3 or TRBV12-4 and TRBJ2-1, with D perhaps given as TRBD1 or TRBD2 (5 bases each). The CDR3 coding sequence is TGTGCCAGCAGTTTGGGGACCGGAAGCCCGGTCCAGAATGAGCAGTTCTTC. Its protein is CASSLGTGSPVQNEQFF.